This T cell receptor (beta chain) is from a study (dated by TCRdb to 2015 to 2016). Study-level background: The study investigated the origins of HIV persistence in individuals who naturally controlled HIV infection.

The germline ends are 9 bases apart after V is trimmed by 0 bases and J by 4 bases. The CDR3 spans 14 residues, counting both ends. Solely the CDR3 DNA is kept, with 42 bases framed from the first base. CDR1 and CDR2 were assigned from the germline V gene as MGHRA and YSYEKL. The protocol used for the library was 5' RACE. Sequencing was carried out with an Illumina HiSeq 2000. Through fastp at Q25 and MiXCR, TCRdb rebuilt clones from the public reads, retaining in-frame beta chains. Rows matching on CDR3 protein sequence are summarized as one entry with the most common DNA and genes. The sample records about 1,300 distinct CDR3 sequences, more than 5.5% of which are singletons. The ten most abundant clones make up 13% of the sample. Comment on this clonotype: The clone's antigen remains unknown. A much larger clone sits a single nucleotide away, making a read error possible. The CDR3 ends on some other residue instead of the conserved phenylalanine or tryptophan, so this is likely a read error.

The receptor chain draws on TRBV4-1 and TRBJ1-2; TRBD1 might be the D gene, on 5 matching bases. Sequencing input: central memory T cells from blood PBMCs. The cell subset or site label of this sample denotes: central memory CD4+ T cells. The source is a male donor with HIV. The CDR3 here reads CASSQDPQGYGYTI. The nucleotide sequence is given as TGCGCCAGCAGCCAAGACCCGCAGGGCTATGGCTACACCATC.